Below are 10 T cell receptor beta chains sequenced from a single sample in a study of blood T cell repertoires in COVID-19. The assay was immunoSEQ multiplex PCR, and TCRdb's table has in-frame clones only and misses some. This sample has around 200,000 clones, with more than 65% found just once. The sample consisted of peripheral blood. The receptors shown here come from a human donor with acute or convalescent COVID-19. The donor label of this sample is uncertain.

This sequence joins TRBV3-1 (or the pseudogene TRBV3-2) and TRBJ1-2, with D uncertain. The CDR3 length is 13 residues. V shed 4 bases and J shed 4 bases, with 10 bases lying between them. Germline loops: CDR1 LGHDT, CDR2 YNNKEL (reference sequence). CDR3 in amino acids: CASSREASYGYTF. The CDR3, as DNA: TGTGCCAGCAGCCGTGAGGCTTCCTATGGCTACACCTTC.

This clone was counted once. The chain is built from TRBV6-5 and TRBJ1-6; weak D call: TRBD1 (5 bases). CDR1 and CDR2 (germline): MNHEY, SVGAGI. The CDR3 loop spans 13 amino acids. V was pared by 6 bases and J by 7 bases, with 10 bases between. CDR3 DNA: TGTGCCAGCAGGCGGGACTTCAATTCACCCCTCCACTTT. Encoded protein: CASRRDFNSPLHF.

The V and J genes are TRBV5-1 and TRBJ1-1, with D possibly being TRBD1 (6 bases). CDR1 is SGHRS and CDR2 is YFSETQ in the germline V gene. Trimming shortened V by 0 bases and J by 4 bases, and 13 bases separated the two germline ends. There are 15 residues in the CDR3. CDR3 sequence (DNA): TGCGCCAGCAGCTTGGTAGACGGGGGGGCCACTGAAGCTTTCTTT. Amino acid sequence: CASSLVDGGATEAFF.

The V and J genes are TRBV7-8 and TRBJ1-1, with TRBD1 identical over 8 bases. The V gene end was trimmed by 11 bases and the J gene end by 0 bases; junction bases not matched to a gene: 5. CDR1 SGHVS and CDR2 FQNEAQ come from the germline V gene. The CDR3 is made up of 13 amino acids. Here the CDR3 reads CAGKTGVNTEAFF. The CDR3 nucleotides are TGTGCCGGAAAGACAGGGGTGAACACTGAAGCTTTCTTT.

A remark on this clone: Distinct nucleotide sequences in the sample also encode this CDR3. The V and J genes are TRBV29-1 and TRBJ1-1, with 8 bases lining up with TRBD1. The CDR3 is 13 amino acids. J lost 2 bases, V lost 6 bases, and 5 bases had no gene match. Per the germline V gene, CDR1 is SQVTM and CDR2 is ANQGSEA. The CDR3 DNA reads TGCAGCGTCACAGGGGGAGGAAACACTGAAGCTTTCTTT. This codes for CSVTGGGNTEAFF.

The gene calls are TRBV29-1 and TRBJ2-6; a possible D gene is TRBD1 (6 bases). The CDR3 is 15 residues long. The germline CDR1 and CDR2 sequences are SQVTM and ANQGSEA. The ends were cut back, 7 bases at V and 4 bases at J, with 17 bases in the middle. The CDR3 here is CSAYRESRGANVLTF. DNA for the CDR3: TGCAGCGCGTACAGGGAATCGAGAGGGGCCAACGTCCTGACTTTC. Based on the CDR3 plus reference TRBV29-1 and TRBJ2-6, the full variable domain is SAVISQKPSRDICQRGTSLTIQCQVDSQVTMMFWYRQQPGQSLTLIATANQGSEATYESGFVIDKFPISRPNLTFSTLTVSNMSPEDSSIYLCSAYRESRGANVLTFGAGSRLTVL.

The chain has TRBV11-2 and TRBJ1-1, with 9 bases identical to TRBD1. The CDR3 loop spans 16 amino acids. The germline V gene has CDR1 SGHAT and CDR2 FQNNGV. The trim removed 7 bases at V and 0 bases at J, leaving 9 bases unmatched. CDR3 amino acids: CASTGQGRTVNTEAFF. DNA for the CDR3: TGTGCCAGCACCGGACAGGGGCGAACTGTGAACACTGAAGCTTTCTTT.

The gene calls are TRBV7-2 and TRBJ1-3; no reliable D call. Between the trimmed V and J ends, which lost 6 bases and 4 bases, there was a span of 7 bases. The CDR3 is 12 amino acids. The germline V gene encodes CDR1 SGHTA and CDR2 FQGNSA. DNA for the CDR3: TGTGCCAGCAGTCAGTCGGGAAACACCATATATTTT. Protein product: CASSQSGNTIYF.

The rearrangement joins TRBV3-1 (or the pseudogene TRBV3-2) to TRBJ1-1; 8 nucleotides align to TRBD1. CDR3 length: 15 residues. V shed 2 bases, J shed 1 base, and the junction held 3 bases outside the gene matches. Per germline, CDR1 LGHDT and CDR2 YNNKEL (reference sequence). CDR3 sequence reads: CASSQWDRTNTEAFF. CDR3 in DNA: TGTGCCAGCAGCCAATGGGACAGGACGAACACTGAAGCTTTCTTT.

The chain recombines TRBV3-1 (or the pseudogene TRBV3-2) with TRBJ1-2; D not certain. Germline V gene data show CDR1 as LGHDT and CDR2 as YNNKEL (reference sequence). The CDR3 consists of 15 residues. V lost 0 bases and J lost 4, with 12 bases in between. The DNA of the CDR3 is TGTGCCAGCAGCCAAGATTATACGGAGCGCTATGGCTACACCTTC. Protein: CASSQDYTERYGYTF.